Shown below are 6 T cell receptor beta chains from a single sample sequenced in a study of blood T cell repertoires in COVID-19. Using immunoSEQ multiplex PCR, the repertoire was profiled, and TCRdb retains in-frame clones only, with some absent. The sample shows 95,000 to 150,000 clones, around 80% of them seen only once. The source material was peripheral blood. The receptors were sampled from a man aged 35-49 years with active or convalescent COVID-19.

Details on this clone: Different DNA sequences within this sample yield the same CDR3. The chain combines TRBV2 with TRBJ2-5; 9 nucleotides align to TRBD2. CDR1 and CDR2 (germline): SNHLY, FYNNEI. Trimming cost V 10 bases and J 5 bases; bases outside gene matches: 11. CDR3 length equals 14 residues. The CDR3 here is CATTGLALGETQYF. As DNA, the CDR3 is TGTGCCACCACGGGACTAGCCCTCGGTGAGACCCAGTACTTC.

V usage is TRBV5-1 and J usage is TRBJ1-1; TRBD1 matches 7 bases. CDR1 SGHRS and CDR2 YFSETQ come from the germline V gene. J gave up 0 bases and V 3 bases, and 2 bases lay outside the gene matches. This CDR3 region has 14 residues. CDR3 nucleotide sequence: TGCGCCAGCAGCTACGGGACAGTGAACACTGAAGCTTTCTTT. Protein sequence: CASSYGTVNTEAFF. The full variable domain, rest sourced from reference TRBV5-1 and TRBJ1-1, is KAGVTQTPRYLIKTRGQQVTLSCSPISGHRSVSWYQQTPGQGLQFLFEYFSETQRNKGNFPGRFSGRQFSNSRSEMNVSTLELGDSALYLCASSYGTVNTEAFFGQGTRLTVV.

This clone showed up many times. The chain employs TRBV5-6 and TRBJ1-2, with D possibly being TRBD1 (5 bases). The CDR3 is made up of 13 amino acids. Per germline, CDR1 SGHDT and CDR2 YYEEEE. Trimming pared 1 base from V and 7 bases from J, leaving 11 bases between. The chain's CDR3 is CASSLKRDSGYTF. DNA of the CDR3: TGTGCCAGCAGCTTGAAACGGGACTCTGGCTACACCTTC.

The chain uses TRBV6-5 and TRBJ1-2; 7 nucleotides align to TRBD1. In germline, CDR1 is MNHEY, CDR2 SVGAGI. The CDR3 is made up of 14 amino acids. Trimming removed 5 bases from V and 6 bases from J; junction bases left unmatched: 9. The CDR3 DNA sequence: TGTGCCAGCAGTCGAACAGGGGCCGGGGATGGCTACACCTTC. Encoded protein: CASSRTGAGDGYTF.

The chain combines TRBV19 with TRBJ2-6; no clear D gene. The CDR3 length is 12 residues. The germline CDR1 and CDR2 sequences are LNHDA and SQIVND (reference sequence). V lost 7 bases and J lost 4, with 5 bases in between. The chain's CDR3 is CASTPGANVLTF. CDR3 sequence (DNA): TGTGCCAGTACTCCCGGGGCCAACGTCCTGACTTTC.

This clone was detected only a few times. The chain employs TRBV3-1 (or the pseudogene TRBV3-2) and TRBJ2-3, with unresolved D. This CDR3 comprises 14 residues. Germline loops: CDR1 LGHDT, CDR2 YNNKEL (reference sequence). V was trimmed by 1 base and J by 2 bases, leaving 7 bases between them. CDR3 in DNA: TGTGCCAGCAGCCAAGGGAGTTACACAGATACGCAGTATTTT. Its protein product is CASSQGSYTDTQYF.